This T cell receptor (beta chain) is from a study of control samples from healthy donors and cancer patients. Method: immunoSEQ multiplex PCR; TCRdb's copy keeps in-frame clones and lacks some. The top ten clones hold 3% of a sample with approximately 97,000 clones, 80% to 95% of them seen once. The CDR3 covers 14 residues. Trimming left V 5 bases short and J 7 bases short, with 15 bases between. Germline lookup yields CDR1 SEHNR and CDR2 FQNEAQ (reference sequence). This TCR derives from a human donor in good health. The donor label of this sample is uncertain. V is TRBV7-9 and J is TRBJ2-1; D unclear. Input material: blood. The CDR3 DNA reads as TGTGCCAGCAGCCCAAGCCCCAAACCAAATGAGCAGTTCTTC. Its protein is CASSPSPKPNEQFF.